The TCR beta chain described here comes from a study of chronic HIV infection and antiretroviral therapy. This clonotype was seen a handful of times. Via MiXCR, TCRdb re-called the 5' RACE reads, giving one row per CDR3 protein. The sample includes 40,000 to 50,000 distinct CDR3 sequences, 19% seen only once; the top ten take under 3.5%. In germline, CDR1 is SEHNR, CDR2 FQNEAQ (reference sequence). Trimming stripped 5 bases from V and 5 bases from J, with 7 bases between. This CDR3 contains 12 residues. The rearrangement joins TRBV7-9 to TRBJ1-5; no clear D gene. The TCR comes from an adult who had HIV and had not received antiretroviral therapy, or was an uninfected healthy control (not recorded which). The sample consisted of peripheral blood. CDR3 sequence: CASSPYDQPQHF. CDR3 sequence (DNA): TGTGCCAGCAGCCCTTATGATCAGCCCCAGCATTTT.